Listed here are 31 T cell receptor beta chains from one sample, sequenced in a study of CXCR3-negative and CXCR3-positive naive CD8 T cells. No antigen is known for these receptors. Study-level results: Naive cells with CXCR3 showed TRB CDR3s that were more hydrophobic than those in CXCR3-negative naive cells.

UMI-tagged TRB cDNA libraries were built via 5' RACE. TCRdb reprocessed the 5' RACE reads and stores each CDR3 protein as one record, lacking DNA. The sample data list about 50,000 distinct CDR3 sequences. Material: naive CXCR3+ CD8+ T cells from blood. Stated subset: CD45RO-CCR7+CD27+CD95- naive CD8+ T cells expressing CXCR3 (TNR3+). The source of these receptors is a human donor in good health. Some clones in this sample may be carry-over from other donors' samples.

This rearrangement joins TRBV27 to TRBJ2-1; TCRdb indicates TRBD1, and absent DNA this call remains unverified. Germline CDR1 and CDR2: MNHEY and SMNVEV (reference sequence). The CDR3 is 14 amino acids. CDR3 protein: CASSSSWGLDEQFF.

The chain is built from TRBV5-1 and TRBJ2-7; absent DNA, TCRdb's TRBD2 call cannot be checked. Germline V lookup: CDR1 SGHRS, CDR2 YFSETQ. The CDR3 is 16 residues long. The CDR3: CASSPYRTSGIYEQYF.

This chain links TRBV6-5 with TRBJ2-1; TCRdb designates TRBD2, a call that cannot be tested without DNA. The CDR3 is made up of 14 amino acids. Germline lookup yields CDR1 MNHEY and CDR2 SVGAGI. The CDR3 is CASTLLIGVNEQFF.

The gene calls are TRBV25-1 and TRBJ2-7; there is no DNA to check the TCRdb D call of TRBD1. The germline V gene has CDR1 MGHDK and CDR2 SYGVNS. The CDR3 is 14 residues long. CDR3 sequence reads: CASSPWTDTYEQYF.

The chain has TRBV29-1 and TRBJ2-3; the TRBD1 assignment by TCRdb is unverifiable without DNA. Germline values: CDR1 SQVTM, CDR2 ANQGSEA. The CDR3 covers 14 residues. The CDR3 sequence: CSVKDRASTDTQYF.

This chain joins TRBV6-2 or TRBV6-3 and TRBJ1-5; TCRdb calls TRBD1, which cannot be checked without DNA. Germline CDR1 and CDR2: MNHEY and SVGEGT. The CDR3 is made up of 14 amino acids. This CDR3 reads CASSWDGFNQPQHF.

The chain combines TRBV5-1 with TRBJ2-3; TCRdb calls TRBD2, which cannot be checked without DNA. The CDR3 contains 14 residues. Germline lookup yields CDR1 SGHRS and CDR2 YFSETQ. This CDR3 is CASMEGILADTQYF.

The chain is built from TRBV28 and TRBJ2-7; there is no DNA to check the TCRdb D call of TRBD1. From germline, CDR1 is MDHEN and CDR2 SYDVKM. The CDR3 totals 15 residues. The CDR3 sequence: CASSFGGSRSYEQYF.

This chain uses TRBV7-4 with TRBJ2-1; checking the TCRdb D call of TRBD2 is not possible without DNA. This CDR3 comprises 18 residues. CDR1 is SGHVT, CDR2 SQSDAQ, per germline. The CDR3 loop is CASSSIGNSGGDFDEQFF.

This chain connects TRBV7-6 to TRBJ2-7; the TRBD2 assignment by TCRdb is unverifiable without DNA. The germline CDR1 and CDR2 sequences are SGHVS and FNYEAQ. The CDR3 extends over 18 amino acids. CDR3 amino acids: CASSSRGEGPESSYEQYF.

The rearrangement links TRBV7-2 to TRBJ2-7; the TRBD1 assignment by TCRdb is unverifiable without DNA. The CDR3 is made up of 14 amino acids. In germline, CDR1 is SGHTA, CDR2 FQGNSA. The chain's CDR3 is CASSSWTETYEQYF.

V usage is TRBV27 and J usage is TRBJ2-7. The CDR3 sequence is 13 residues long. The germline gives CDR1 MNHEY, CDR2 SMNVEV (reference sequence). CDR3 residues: CASTSPPTYEQYF.

The CDR3 reads CASSLAAGNTIYF. This rearrangement joins TRBV7-6 to TRBJ1-3. The germline CDR1 and CDR2 sequences are SGHVS and FNYEAQ. The CDR3 is made up of 13 amino acids.

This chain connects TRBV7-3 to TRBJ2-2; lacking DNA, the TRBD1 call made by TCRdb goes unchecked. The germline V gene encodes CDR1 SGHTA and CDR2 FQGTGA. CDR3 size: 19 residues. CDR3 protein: CASSLGPLLGGPGTGELFF.

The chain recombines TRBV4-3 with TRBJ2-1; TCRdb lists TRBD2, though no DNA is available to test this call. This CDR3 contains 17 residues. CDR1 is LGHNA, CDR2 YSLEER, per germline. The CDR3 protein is CASSQEMTGGPWNEQFF.

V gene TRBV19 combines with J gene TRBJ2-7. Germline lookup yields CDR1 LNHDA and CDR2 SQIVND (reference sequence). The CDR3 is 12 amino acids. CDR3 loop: CASSIGVDEQYF.

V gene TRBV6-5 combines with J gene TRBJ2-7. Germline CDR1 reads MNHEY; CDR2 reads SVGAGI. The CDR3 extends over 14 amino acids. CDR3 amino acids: CASSYVGTTYEQYF.

The CDR3 here is CASSLPDRAAHTGELFF. J is TRBJ2-2 and V is TRBV7-9; TCRdb lists TRBD1, though no DNA is available to test this call. The CDR3 extends over 17 amino acids. Germline CDR1 reads SEHNR; CDR2 reads FQNEAQ (reference sequence).

The CDR3 region is CARLKLLRGSIRERVDTEAFF. This chain links TRBV28 with TRBJ1-1; TCRdb outputs TRBD1, but without DNA this stays unchecked. Germline-derived CDR1 and CDR2 are MDHEN and SYDVKM. The CDR3 totals 21 residues.

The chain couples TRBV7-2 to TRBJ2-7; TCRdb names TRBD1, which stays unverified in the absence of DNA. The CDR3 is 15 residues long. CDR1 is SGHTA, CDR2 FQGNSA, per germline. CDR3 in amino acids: CASSSLTARSYEQYF.

The CDR3 loop is CASSLEDMYEQYF. This chain links TRBV7-9 with TRBJ2-7. The CDR3 is 13 amino acids. CDR1 SEHNR and CDR2 FQNEAQ come from the germline V gene (reference sequence). Drawing the rest from reference TRBV7-9 and TRBJ2-7, the complete variable domain is DTGVSQNPRHKITKRGQNVTFRCDPISEHNRLYWYRQTLGQGPEFLTYFQNEAQLEKSRLLSDRFSAERPKGSFSTLEIQRTEQGDSAMYLCASSLEDMYEQYFGPGTRLTVT.

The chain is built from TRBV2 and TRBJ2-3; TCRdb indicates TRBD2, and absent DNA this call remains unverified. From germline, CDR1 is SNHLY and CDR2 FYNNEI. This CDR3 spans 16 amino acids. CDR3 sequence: CASRGSSGGSGDTQYF.

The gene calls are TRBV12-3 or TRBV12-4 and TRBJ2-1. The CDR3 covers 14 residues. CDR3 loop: CASSLARVGVEQFF.

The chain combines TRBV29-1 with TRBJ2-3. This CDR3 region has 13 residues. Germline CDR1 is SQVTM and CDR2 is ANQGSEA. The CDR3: CSVGRGTTDTQYF.

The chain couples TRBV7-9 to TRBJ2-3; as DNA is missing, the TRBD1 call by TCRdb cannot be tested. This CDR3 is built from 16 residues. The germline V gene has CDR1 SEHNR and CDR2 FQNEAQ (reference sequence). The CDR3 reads CASKFWGQGSTDTQYF.

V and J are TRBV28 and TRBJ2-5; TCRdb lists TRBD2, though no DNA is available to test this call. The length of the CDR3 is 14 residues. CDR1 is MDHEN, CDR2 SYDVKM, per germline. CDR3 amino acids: CASSPGLAEETQYF.

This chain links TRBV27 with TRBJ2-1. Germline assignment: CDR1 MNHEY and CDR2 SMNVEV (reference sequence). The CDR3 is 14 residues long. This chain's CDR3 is CASSLSSGFHEQFF.

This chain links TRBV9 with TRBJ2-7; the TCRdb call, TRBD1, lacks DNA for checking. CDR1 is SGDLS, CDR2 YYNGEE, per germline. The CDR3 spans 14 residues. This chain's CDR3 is CASSVDPTGYEQYF.

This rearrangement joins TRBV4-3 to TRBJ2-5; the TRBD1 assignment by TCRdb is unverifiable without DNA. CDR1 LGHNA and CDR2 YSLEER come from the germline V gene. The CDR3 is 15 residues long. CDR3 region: CASRQDRAAQETQYF.

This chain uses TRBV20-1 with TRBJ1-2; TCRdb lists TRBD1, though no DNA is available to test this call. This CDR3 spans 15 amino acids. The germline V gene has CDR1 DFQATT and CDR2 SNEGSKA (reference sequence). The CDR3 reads CSADRRDRTNYGYTF.

This CDR3 is CASSLAGGRAGELFF. The V gene is TRBV7-8, the J gene TRBJ2-2; TCRdb picks TRBD1, but there is no DNA to check that call. CDR1 and CDR2 from the germline V gene are SGHVS and FQNEAQ. The CDR3 has 15 residues.